This is a list of T cell receptor beta chains from one sample in a study of coeliac disease. Assay: immunoSEQ multiplex PCR; the TCRdb copy retains only in-frame clones and omits some. Here the sample spans about 3,700 clones, roughly three quarters being singletons. Source material: intraepithelial lymphocytes from the gut. These receptors were taken from a man in his thirties or forties with celiac disease. Both conserved end residues are part of each CDR3. The order of the fields is J gene, D gene, V gene, CDR3 protein. D genes are given only for firm matches.

TRBJ2-5	TRBD2	TRBV28	CASTVAGDNQETQYF
TRBJ1-1	.	TRBV29-1	CSVDPRRQAAWNTKAFF
TRBJ2-1	TRBD2	TRBV5-1	CASSQTSGGGREQFF
TRBJ2-5	TRBD2	TRBV5-1	CASSLVSGGAYQETQYF
TRBJ1-1	.	TRBV5-1	CASSLDGKKMNTEAFF
TRBJ2-2	TRBD1	TRBV15	CATSRDLVDRAPGELFF
TRBJ2-2	TRBD2	TRBV9	CASSSGLAGEIGELFF
TRBJ2-7	.	TRBV6-5	CASSYSKTGGHEQYF
TRBJ1-2	.	TRBV28	CASSLGGLYTF
TRBJ2-7	TRBD1	TRBV28	CASSPGTGRYEQYF
TRBJ1-4	TRBD1	TRBV10-3	CAISDRAGEKLFF
TRBJ1-1	.	TRBV7-9	CASSPPRTEAFF
TRBJ2-7	TRBD1	TRBV28	CASRGGQGARYEQYF
TRBJ2-3	TRBD2	TRBV5-1	CASSFGLATDTQYF